The clone carrying this T cell receptor beta chain was seen a handful of times. Its antigen is undetermined. This specimen comes from a study of CD8 T cells in ankylosing spondylitis. Study-wide findings and caveats: Within ankylosing spondylitis blood, a TCR beta motif made up of several highly homologous variants appeared to be characteristic. Previously reported in reactive arthritis synovial fluid and blood were some of the motif variants.

Construction of TCR beta libraries was performed using quantitative 5'-RACE with molecular barcodes. TCRdb reanalysed the 5' RACE reads using MiXCR and keeps one entry per CDR3 protein. In the table there are a few hundred thousand distinct CDR3 sequences, around 7.6% of which are singletons. Per germline, CDR1 SGHRS and CDR2 YFSETQ. V lost 0 bases and J lost 7, with 11 bases in between. This CDR3 has 15 amino acids. The TCR originated in a male donor with ankylosing spondylitis. Sequencing was done on a sample of blood, either unsorted or a sorted T cell fraction (not recorded which). The chain recombines TRBV5-1 with TRBJ1-6, with D tentatively TRBD1 (6 bases). CDR3 DNA sequence: TGCGCCAGCAGCTTGGCCGGACAGCCGAATTCACCCCTCCACTTT. It translates to CASSLAGQPNSPLHF.